The T cell receptor (beta chain) described here comes from a study of shared clonotypes between healthy human individuals. Across the study: Donors were a couple of women and a few men aged 18 to 49.

Researchers divided each subset's genomic DNA evenly across several immunoSEQ plates. Some clones are missing from TCRdb's copy, which holds only in-frame ones; the method was immunoSEQ multiplex PCR. The sample lists around 2.3 million clones, approximately 94% occurring once. CDR1 and CDR2 from the germline V gene are SGHRS and YFSETQ. J gave up 5 bases and V 3 bases, and 8 bases lay outside the gene matches. The CDR3 contains 15 residues. This clonotype originated in a man between 18 and 35 years old in good health. The material sequenced was naive CD4+ T cells sorted from blood. Subset denoted: CD45RA+ positively selected. The chain joins TRBV5-1 to TRBJ2-7; 10 bases match TRBD2. The CDR3 DNA sequence: TGCGCCAGCAGCTCTGGACTAGCGGAAGTCAACGAGCAGTACTTC. Translated: CASSSGLAEVNEQYF.